This is a list of T cell receptor beta chains from one sample in a study of T cells in Graves' hyperthyroidism and ophthalmopathy. One entry per CDR3 protein, called by TCRdb with MiXCR from the multiplex PCR reads. The table records about 260,000 distinct CDR3 sequences, 16% of them present only once. Sequenced input: blood. The receptors shown here come from a woman aged 18-35 years with Graves' ophthalmopathy. Each CDR3 is given with its conserved first and last residue. Each record gives: clone size, CDR3 length, V gene, D gene, J gene, CDR3 DNA, CDR3 protein. The D gene is left open where the match is weak. The size of a clone is reported for some rows only, either as once, few or many, or as a class for expanded clones.

many	14	TRBV6-1	.	TRBJ2-3	TGTGCCAGCAGCCCCAGCAGGGCGACAGATACGCAGTATTTT	CASSPSRATDTQYF
few	16	TRBV6-5	TRBD2	TRBJ2-1	TGTGCCAGCAGTTACTCTCAACGGGGGGTCTACAATGAGCAGTTCTTC	CASSYSQRGVYNEQFF
few	12	TRBV15	.	TRBJ1-4	TGTGCCACCAGCAGAGATCAGAGCCAACTGTTTTTT	CATSRDQSQLFF
many	15	TRBV6-1	TRBD1	TRBJ2-7	TGTGCCAGCAGTCGCCCGGGACAGGGTTTTCACGAGCAGTACTTC	CASSRPGQGFHEQYF
.	16	TRBV6-2/TRBV6-3	.	TRBJ2-7	TGTGCCAGCAGTTACTCCGGGACGAAAACCCTATACGAGCAGTACTTC	CASSYSGTKTLYEQYF
many	15	TRBV13	TRBD2	TRBJ2-3	TGTGCCAGCAGCCTTAAGCGGGGGGGCCCAGATACGCAGTATTTT	CASSLKRGGPDTQYF
many	15	TRBV7-3	TRBD1	TRBJ2-7	TGTGCCAGCAGTCTCGGGACAGGGTTCTCCTACGAGCAGTACTTC	CASSLGTGFSYEQYF
many	13	TRBV2	.	TRBJ1-1	TGTGCCAGCAGGATTTCAATGAACACTGAAGCTTTCTTT	CASRISMNTEAFF
.	16	TRBV2	TRBD2	TRBJ2-1	TGTGCCAGCAGTGACCTGCGGACTAGCTCCTACAATGAGCAGTTCTTC	CASSDLRTSSYNEQFF
once	15	TRBV3-1	TRBD2	TRBJ2-7	TGTGCCAGCAGCCGACTAGCGGGGGGGCAATCCGAGCAGTACTTC	CASSRLAGGQSEQYF
many	15	TRBV12-3/TRBV12-4	TRBD1	TRBJ1-2	TGTGCCAGCAGCACCGGGACAGAGGCTAACTATGGCTACACCTTC	CASSTGTEANYGYTF
.	16	TRBV6-4	TRBD2	TRBJ2-2	TGTGCCAGCAAGAGGACTAGCGGGGGGGGAGCCGGGGAGCTGTTTTTT	CASKRTSGGGAGELFF
.	13	TRBV2	TRBD1	TRBJ2-5	TGTGCCAGCAGACCGGGACAGGGGGCACACCAGTACTTC	CASRPGQGAHQYF
many	15	TRBV7-2	TRBD2	TRBJ2-1	TGTGCCAGCAGACCCCCTAGCGGGAGATACAATGAGCAGTTCTTC	CASRPPSGRYNEQFF
many	17	TRBV7-3	TRBD1	TRBJ2-3	TGTGCCAGCAGCTCCGGGACAGGGGGCCCAAGCACAGATACGCAGTATTTT	CASSSGTGGPSTDTQYF
.	18	TRBV28	TRBD2	TRBJ2-5	TGTGCCAGCAACCCAACGGTGAGGACTAGCGGGAGGGGAGAGACCCAGTACTTC	CASNPTVRTSGRGETQYF
few	16	TRBV19	TRBD2	TRBJ2-3	TGTGCCAGTAGTACACGACTAGCGGGAAAGCCTGATACGCAGTATTTT	CASSTRLAGKPDTQYF
many	15	TRBV7-9	TRBD2	TRBJ2-7	TGTGCCAGCAGCGGAAATAGCGGGGGGGCTCTCGAGCAGTACTTC	CASSGNSGGALEQYF
many	15	TRBV19	TRBD1	TRBJ1-6	TGTGCCAGTAGCAGGGACAGCCGGCGGAATTCACCCCTCCACTTT	CASSRDSRRNSPLHF
many	11	TRBV20-1	.	TRBJ2-1	TGCAGTGCTATCCAGTACAATGAGCAGTTCTTC	CSAIQYNEQFF
many	9	TRBV29-1	.	TRBJ1-2	TGCAGCGTTTTAGAGGGCTACACCTTC	CSVLEGYTF
many	14	TRBV5-1	TRBD1	TRBJ1-1	TGCGCCAGCACGAAAGGGGGCAGGATCCCTGAAGCTTTCTTT	CASTKGGRIPEAFF
once	14	TRBV28	.	TRBJ2-5	TGTGCCAGCAGTACTTTGGGGGGCTGGGAGACCCAGTACTTC	CASSTLGGWETQYF
many	16	TRBV6-1	.	TRBJ1-1	TGTGCCAGCAGGATGAATCGATTCCAGGGGAACACTGAAGCTTTCTTT	CASRMNRFQGNTEAFF